This T cell receptor (beta chain) was recorded in a study of patients and donors after allogeneic stem cell transplantation. This clonotype was seen more than once but under ten times. TCRdb processed the RT-PCR reads anew with MiXCR; each CDR3 protein has one entry. Among a few hundred thousand distinct CDR3 sequences listed, around 40% were seen once. This clonotype originated in a human donor who was either an allogeneic HSCT recipient or a stem cell or donor lymphocyte infusion donor (not recorded which). It is not recorded whose cells these are; they may come from a transplant donor. The sample consisted of blood, either unsorted or a sorted T cell fraction (not recorded which).

The CDR3 DNA is TGTGCCAGCAGCGCCCATTGGATGGATACGCAGTATTTT. Translating gives CASSAHWMDTQYF. The chain recombines TRBV7-9 with TRBJ2-3; D is undetermined. There are 13 residues in the CDR3. The V and J ends lost 5 bases and 6 bases respectively, with 12 bases between them. Germline values: CDR1 SEHNR, CDR2 FQNEAQ (reference sequence).